The 14 T cell receptor beta chains presented below share a single source sample, sequenced in a study of cytomegalovirus exposure and HLA in healthy donors. In the PCR, 60 Vbeta and 13 Jbeta primers were used. Sequencing was performed with immunoSEQ multiplex PCR; in TCRdb, only in-frame clones are kept and a portion is missing. This table holds fewer than 65,000 clones, over 80% found once. Sequencing was done on a sample of PBMCs. Every receptor here comes from a man aged 25-40 years in good health and CMV-seronegative.

This sequence joins TRBV19 and TRBJ2-1; the match to TRBD2 covers 11 bases. Germline CDR1 LNHDA, CDR2 SQIVND (reference sequence). After removal of 6 bases from V and 6 bases from J, the junction contained 7 bases not matched to a gene. The CDR3 has 15 amino acids. The CDR3 reads CASRELAGAGNEQFF. As DNA, the CDR3 is TGTGCCAGTAGGGAACTAGCGGGAGCTGGCAATGAGCAGTTCTTC.

About this clone itself: A read error may produce the germline difference seen at one junction end. The J gene is TRBJ2-5, the V gene TRBV7-7, with 7 bases fitting TRBD2. Germline V gene lookup returns CDR1 SSHAT and CDR2 FNYEAQ (reference sequence). The CDR3 has 13 amino acids. The CDR3 DNA reads TGTGCTAGCAGTCCGGGGGGCCAAGAGACCCAGTACTTC. Translating it yields CASSPGGQETQYF. Filled out from reference TRBV7-7 and TRBJ2-5, the complete variable domain reads GAGVSQSPRYKVTKRGQDVTLRCDPISSHATLYWYQQALGQGPEFLTYFNYEAQPDKSGLPSDRFSAERPEGSISTLTIQRTEQRDSAMYRCASSPGGQETQYFGPGTRLLVL.

The rearrangement uses TRBV9 and TRBJ2-1; 7 bases fit TRBD2. Germline CDR1 and CDR2: SGDLS and YYNGEE. J was trimmed by 0 bases and V by 0 bases; bases with no gene match: 3. The CDR3 totals 16 residues. The DNA of the CDR3 is TGTGCCAGCAGCGTAGGTGGGAGGGCCTCCTACAATGAGCAGTTCTTC. This codes for CASSVGGRASYNEQFF.

This chain uses TRBV4-3 with TRBJ2-7, with TRBD2 as a possible D gene (6 bases). Trimming removed 0 bases from V and 7 bases from J, with 16 bases in between. CDR1 and CDR2 from the germline V gene are LGHNA and YSLEER. The CDR3 contains 15 residues. The CDR3 loop reads CASSQDRGRRDEQYF. The CDR3 DNA is TGCGCCAGCAGCCAAGATCGTGGGAGGAGAGATGAGCAGTACTTC.

The chain couples TRBV6-6 to TRBJ1-2; TRBD1 matches at 9 bases. Germline V gives CDR1 MNHNY, CDR2 SVGAGI (reference sequence). The V gene end was trimmed by 2 bases and the J gene end by 10 bases; junction bases not matched to a gene: 8. This CDR3 has 14 residues. The DNA of the CDR3 is TGTGCCAGCAGTTACCACCCGGGACAGGGCGTCTACACCTTC. It yields the protein CASSYHPGQGVYTF.

This chain connects TRBV27 to TRBJ2-3, with 9 bases fitting TRBD1. CDR1 MNHEY and CDR2 SMNVEV come from the germline V gene (reference sequence). This CDR3 region has 15 residues. V dropped 6 bases and J dropped 3; count of bases not matched to a gene: 7. As DNA, the CDR3 is TGTGCCAGCAGAGTGGGGACAGGGCGGACAGATACGCAGTATTTT. Amino acid sequence: CASRVGTGRTDTQYF.

Only one count was recorded for this clone. V is TRBV16 and J is TRBJ1-1, with D hard to call. CDR3 length: 13 amino acids. V lost 6 bases to trimming and J lost 1 base, with 9 bases between them. Germline CDR1 is KGHSY and CDR2 is FQNENV. CDR3 in amino acids: CASRAQPNTEAFF. CDR3 DNA sequence: TGTGCCAGCAGGGCACAGCCGAACACTGAAGCTTTCTTT.

V gene TRBV5-1 combines with J gene TRBJ2-5; no clear D gene. The closer fit of TRBJ2-7 to the DNA end suggests the J call may be wrong. The CDR3 runs to 12 residues. Germline CDR1 is SGHRS and CDR2 is YFSETQ. CDR3 sequence (DNA): TGCGCCAGCAGCCCCGATCTATACGAGCAGTACTTC. Residues: CASSPDLYEQYF.

The V and J genes are TRBV27 and TRBJ2-7; 11 nucleotides match TRBD1. J gave up 3 bases and V 6 bases, and 7 bases lay outside the gene matches. The CDR3 has 15 amino acids. The germline V gene encodes CDR1 MNHEY and CDR2 SMNVEV (reference sequence). The CDR3 protein is CASRGSGTGGYEQYF. The CDR3 nucleotides are TGTGCCAGCAGGGGATCCGGGACAGGGGGCTACGAGCAGTACTTC.

V and J are TRBV30 and TRBJ2-7; D might be TRBD1 (5 bases). Trimming cost V 3 bases and J 3 bases, with 12 bases left between them. CDR1 GTSNPN and CDR2 SVGIG come from the germline V gene (reference sequence). The CDR3 totals 13 residues. CDR3 amino acids: CAWSRELGYEQYF. The CDR3 DNA sequence: TGTGCCTGGAGCAGGGAATTGGGCTACGAGCAGTACTTC.

This clone was seen just once. The chain joins TRBV2 to TRBJ2-3, with D tentatively TRBD2 (6 bases). Germline V CDR1 and CDR2: SNHLY, FYNNEI. This CDR3 contains 13 residues. Trimming removed 3 bases from V and 3 bases from J, with 7 bases in between. CDR3 region: CASSEEGTDTQYF. The DNA of the CDR3 is TGTGCCAGCAGTGAGGAGGGAACAGATACGCAGTATTTT.

This chain connects TRBV4-2 to TRBJ2-7; 7 bases align to TRBD1. The CDR3 loop spans 15 amino acids. Trimming at V came to 3 bases and at J to 1 base, leaving 6 bases not matched to a gene. Germline CDR1 LGHNA, CDR2 YNFKEQ. CDR3 protein: CASSHLGTDSYEQYF. CDR3 DNA: TGTGCCAGCAGCCACCTGGGGACAGATTCCTACGAGCAGTACTTC.

The chain links TRBV5-1 to TRBJ2-1; 7 nucleotides align to TRBD2. CDR3 length equals 15 residues. The V and J ends lost 5 bases and 3 bases, in that order; junction bases with no gene match: 8. Per germline, CDR1 SGHRS and CDR2 YFSETQ. The CDR3 DNA follows: TGCGCCAGCAGGGGGACGGGGGGAAACTACAATGAGCAGTTCTTC. Amino acid sequence: CASRGTGGNYNEQFF.

CDR3 loop: CASSTRQPHNEQFF. DNA for the CDR3: TGTGCCAGCAGCACAAGACAGCCGCACAATGAGCAGTTCTTC. The genes are TRBV21-1 and TRBJ2-1; the table assigns TRBD1, which was not confirmed against the DNA. TRBV21-1 counts as a pseudogene. The CDR3 totals 14 residues.